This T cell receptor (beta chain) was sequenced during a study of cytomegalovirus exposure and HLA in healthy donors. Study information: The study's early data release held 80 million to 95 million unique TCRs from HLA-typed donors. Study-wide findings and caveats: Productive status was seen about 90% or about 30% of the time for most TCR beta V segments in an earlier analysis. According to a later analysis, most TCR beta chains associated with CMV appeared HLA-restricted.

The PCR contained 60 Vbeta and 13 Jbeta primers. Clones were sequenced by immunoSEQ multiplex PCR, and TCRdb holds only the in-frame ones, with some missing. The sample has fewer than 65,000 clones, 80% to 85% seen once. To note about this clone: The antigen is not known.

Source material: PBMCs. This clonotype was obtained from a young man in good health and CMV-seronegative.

The CDR3 reads CASSKAGGLGVKNIQYF. The CDR3 nucleotides are TGTGCCAGCAGCAAAGCGGGAGGACTAGGGGTAAAAAACATTCAGTACTTC. J is TRBJ2-4 and V is TRBV21-1; the table's D gene call, TRBD2, was not cross checked with the DNA. TRBV21-1 is a documented pseudogene. The CDR3 is made up of 17 amino acids.